The clone carrying this T cell receptor (beta chain) was detected only once. The target antigen is unknown. This specimen comes from a study of OX40 agonist ivuxolimab in advanced cancers. Overall study context: The patients' treatment was ivuxolimab, an agonistic anti-OX40 (CD134) antibody. Three patients had partial responses: one hepatocellular carcinoma, two cutaneous melanoma. Findings of the study overall: Some patients who did not respond also had low normalized T-cell clonal expansion. Patients with a partial response at 0.1-3.0 mg/kg had among the lowest clonal expansion.

The method was immunoSEQ multiplex PCR; TCRdb's version includes in-frame clones alone and lacks a portion of them. Of tens of thousands of clones listed, around 82% are singletons. The germline V gene has CDR1 SGDLS and CDR2 YYNGEE. V was trimmed by 3 bases and J by 7 bases, leaving 19 bases between them. This CDR3 has 15 amino acids. The gene calls are TRBV9 and TRBJ1-2; D is unresolved. Here the sequenced sample was CD4+ or CD8+ T cells sorted from blood, taken in a trial of the OX40 agonist ivuxolimab. This sequence originates from an adult with an advanced solid tumor such as melanoma, head and neck, liver or kidney cancer. CDR3 region: CASSASLPGGSGYTF. The CDR3 region has the DNA TGTGCCAGCAGCGCCTCATTGCCGGGTGGCTCTGGCTACACCTTC.